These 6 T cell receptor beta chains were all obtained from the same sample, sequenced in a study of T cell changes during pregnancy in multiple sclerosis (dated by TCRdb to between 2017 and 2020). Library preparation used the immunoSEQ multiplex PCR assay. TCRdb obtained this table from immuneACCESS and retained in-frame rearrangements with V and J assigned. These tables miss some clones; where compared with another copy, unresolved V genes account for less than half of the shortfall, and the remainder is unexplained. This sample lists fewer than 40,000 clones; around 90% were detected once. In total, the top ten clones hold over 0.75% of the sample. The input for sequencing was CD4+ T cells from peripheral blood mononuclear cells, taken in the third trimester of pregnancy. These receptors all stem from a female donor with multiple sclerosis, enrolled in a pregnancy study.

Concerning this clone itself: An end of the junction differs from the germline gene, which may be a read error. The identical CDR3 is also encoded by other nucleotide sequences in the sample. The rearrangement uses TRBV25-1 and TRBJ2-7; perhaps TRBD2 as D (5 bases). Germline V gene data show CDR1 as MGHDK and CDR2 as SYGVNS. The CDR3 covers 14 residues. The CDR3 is CASSERVGSYEQYF. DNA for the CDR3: TGCGCCAGCAGTGAAAGGGTAGGGAGCTACGAGCAGTACTTC.

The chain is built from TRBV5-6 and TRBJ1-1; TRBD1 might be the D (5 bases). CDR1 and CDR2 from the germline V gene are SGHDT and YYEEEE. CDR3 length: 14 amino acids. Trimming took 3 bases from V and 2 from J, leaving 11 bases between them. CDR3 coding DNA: TGTGCCAGCAGCTGGGACTGGACAAACACTGAAGCTTTCTTT. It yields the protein CASSWDWTNTEAFF.

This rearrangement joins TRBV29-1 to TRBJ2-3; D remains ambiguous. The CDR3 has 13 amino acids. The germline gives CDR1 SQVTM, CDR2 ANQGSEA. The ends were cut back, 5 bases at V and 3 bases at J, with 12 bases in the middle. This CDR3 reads CSVSLLLTDTQYF. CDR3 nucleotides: TGCAGCGTTTCACTCTTGCTAACAGATACGCAGTATTTT.

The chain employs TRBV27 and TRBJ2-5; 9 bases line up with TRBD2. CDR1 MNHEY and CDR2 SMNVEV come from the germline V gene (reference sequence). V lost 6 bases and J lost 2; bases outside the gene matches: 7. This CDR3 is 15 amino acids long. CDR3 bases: TGTGCCAGCAGAGAGAGCGGGAGGACTCAAGAGACCCAGTACTTC. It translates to CASRESGRTQETQYF.

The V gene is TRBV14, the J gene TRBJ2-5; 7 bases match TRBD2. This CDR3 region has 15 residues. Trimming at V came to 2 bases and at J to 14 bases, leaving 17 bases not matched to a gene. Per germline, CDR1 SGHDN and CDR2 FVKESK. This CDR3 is CASSQTLKPGLPSYF. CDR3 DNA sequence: TGTGCCAGCAGCCAAACACTTAAACCGGGACTACCGTCCTACTTC.

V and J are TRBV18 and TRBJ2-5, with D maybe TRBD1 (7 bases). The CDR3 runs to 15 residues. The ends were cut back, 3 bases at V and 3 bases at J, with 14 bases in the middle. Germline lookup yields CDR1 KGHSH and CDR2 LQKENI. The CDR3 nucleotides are TGTGCCAGCTCACCGCCGACAGGGAGGAAAGAGACCCAGTACTTC. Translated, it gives CASSPPTGRKETQYF.